The 2 T cell receptor beta chains below come from one sample, sequenced in a study of blood T cells in healthy people across ages. Primed by a sample-barcoded 5' primer and a J-beta primer mix, a second PCR proceeded for 7 to 11 cycles. TCRdb analysed the 5' RACE reads with MiXCR anew, one entry per CDR3 protein. This sample has 700,000 to 800,000 distinct CDR3 sequences, with 40% to 45% found just once. Source material: blood. These receptors were collected from a woman aged 60 to 75 in good health.

This chain uses TRBV25-1 with TRBJ2-7; D uncertain. There are 12 residues in the CDR3. From germline, CDR1 is MGHDK and CDR2 SYGVNS. With 3 bases removed from V and 4 bases from J, the gap between germline ends came to 7 bases. The CDR3 nucleotides read TGTGCCAGCAGTGATAGAGATTACGAGCAGTACTTC. The encoded protein is CASSDRDYEQYF.

V and J are TRBV20-1 and TRBJ1-5; unclear D gene. This CDR3 is built from 13 residues. From germline, CDR1 is DFQATT and CDR2 SNEGSKA (reference sequence). V lost 1 base to trimming and J lost 6 bases, with 10 bases between them. CDR3 protein: CSARVGPGQPQHF. The CDR3 region has the DNA TGCAGTGCTAGAGTTGGGCCGGGTCAGCCCCAGCATTTT.